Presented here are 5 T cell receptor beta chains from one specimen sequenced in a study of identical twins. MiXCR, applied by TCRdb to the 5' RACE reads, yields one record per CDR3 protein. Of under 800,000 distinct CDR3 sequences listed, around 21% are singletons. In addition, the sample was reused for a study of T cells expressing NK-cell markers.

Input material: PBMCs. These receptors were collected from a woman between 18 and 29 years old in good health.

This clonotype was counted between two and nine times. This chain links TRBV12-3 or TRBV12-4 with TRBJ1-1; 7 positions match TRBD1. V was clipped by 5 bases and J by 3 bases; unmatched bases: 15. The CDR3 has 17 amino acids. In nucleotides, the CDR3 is TGTGCCAGCAGTCTCCGACAGGGAAGAAGGGCGGACACTGAAGCTTTCTTT. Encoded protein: CASSLRQGRRADTEAFF.

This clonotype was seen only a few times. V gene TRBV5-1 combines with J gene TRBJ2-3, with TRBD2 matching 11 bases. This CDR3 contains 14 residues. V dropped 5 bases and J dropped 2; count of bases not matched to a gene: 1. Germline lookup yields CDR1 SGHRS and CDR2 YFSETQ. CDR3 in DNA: TGCGCCAGCAGACTAGCGGGGGTCACAGATACGCAGTATTTT. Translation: CASRLAGVTDTQYF.

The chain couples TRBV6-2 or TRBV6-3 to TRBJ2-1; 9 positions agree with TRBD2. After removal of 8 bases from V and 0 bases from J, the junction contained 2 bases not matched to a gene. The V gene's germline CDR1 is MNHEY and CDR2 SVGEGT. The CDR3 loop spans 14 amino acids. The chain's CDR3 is CASEAGGSYNEQFF. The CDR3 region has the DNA TGTGCCAGCGAAGCGGGAGGCTCCTACAATGAGCAGTTCTTC.

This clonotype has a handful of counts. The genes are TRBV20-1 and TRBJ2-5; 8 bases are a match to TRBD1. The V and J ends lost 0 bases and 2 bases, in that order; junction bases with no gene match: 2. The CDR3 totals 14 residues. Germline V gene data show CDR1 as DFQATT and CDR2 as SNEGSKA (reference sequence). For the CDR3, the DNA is TGCAGTGCTAGAGATTACAGGGGGCAAGAGACCCAGTACTTC. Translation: CSARDYRGQETQYF.

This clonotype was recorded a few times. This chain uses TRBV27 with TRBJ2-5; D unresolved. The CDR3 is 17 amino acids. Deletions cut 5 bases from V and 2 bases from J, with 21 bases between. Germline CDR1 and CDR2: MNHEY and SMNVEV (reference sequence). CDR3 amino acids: CASSPRAVGFWQETQYF. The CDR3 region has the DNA TGTGCCAGCAGTCCTCGCGCTGTAGGTTTTTGGCAAGAGACCCAGTACTTC.